Listed below are T cell receptor beta chains from one sample, sequenced in a study of metastatic and nonmetastatic thyroid tumors. MiXCR re-clonotyped the PCR reads for TCRdb. The sample holds about 40,000 clones, roughly 27% seen once. The sequenced sample was blood. The receptors shown here come from a male donor with papillary thyroid cancer or a benign thyroid nodule (not recorded which). Some clones in this sample may be carry-over from other donors' samples. The CDR3 runs from the conserved cysteine through the conserved F or W. D genes are given only for firm matches. Clone size is not always given. Where it is, it says once, few, many or a class for expanded clones.

D gene: -; V gene: TRBV12-3/TRBV12-4; J gene: TRBJ1-1; clone size: -; CDR3 DNA: TGTGCCAGCAGTGGCGGCTGCGCTGAAGCTTTCTTT; CDR3 protein: CASSGGCAEAFF
D gene: -; V gene: TRBV5-1; J gene: TRBJ2-7; clone size: many; CDR3 DNA: TGCGCCAGCAGCTTGAGTTGGGGCCGCGAGCAGTACTTC; CDR3 protein: CASSLSWGREQYF
D gene: TRBD1; V gene: TRBV7-2; J gene: TRBJ1-2; clone size: -; CDR3 DNA: TGTGCCAGCAGCTTGGCAGGGGGTACCGATGGCTACACCTTC; CDR3 protein: CASSLAGGTDGYTF
D gene: -; V gene: TRBV11-2; J gene: TRBJ1-4; clone size: many; CDR3 DNA: TGTGCCAGCAGTCCAGCTGGCGTTAATGAAAAACTGTTTTTT; CDR3 protein: CASSPAGVNEKLFF
D gene: -; V gene: TRBV12-3/TRBV12-4; J gene: TRBJ1-2; clone size: few; CDR3 DNA: TGTGCCAGCAGCCTGTCGGGAGGAAACTATGGCTACACCTTC; CDR3 protein: CASSLSGGNYGYTF
D gene: -; V gene: TRBV7-7; J gene: TRBJ2-7; clone size: many; CDR3 DNA: TGTGCTAGCAGCTTAGGGTGGGGGTCCTACGAGCAGTACTTC; CDR3 protein: CASSLGWGSYEQYF
D gene: TRBD1; V gene: TRBV7-6; J gene: TRBJ2-7; clone size: many; CDR3 DNA: TGTGCCAGCAGCTCAGAAGGGGGACAGGGAGGATACGAGCAGTACTTC; CDR3 protein: CASSSEGGQGGYEQYF
D gene: -; V gene: TRBV28; J gene: TRBJ1-6; clone size: few; CDR3 DNA: TGTGCCAGCAGTTTCACCTACAGCTCCTATAATTCACCCCTCCACTTT; CDR3 protein: CASSFTYSSYNSPLHF
D gene: -; V gene: TRBV20-1; J gene: TRBJ1-2; clone size: -; CDR3 DNA: TGCAGTGCTCCAGGGAAATATGGCTACACCTTC; CDR3 protein: CSAPGKYGYTF
D gene: TRBD2; V gene: TRBV24-1; J gene: TRBJ2-1; clone size: -; CDR3 DNA: TGTGCCACCAGTCTAGCGGGAGGAGAAGTTGAGCAGTTCTTC; CDR3 protein: CATSLAGGEVEQFF
D gene: -; V gene: TRBV7-8; J gene: TRBJ2-7; clone size: -; CDR3 DNA: TGTGCCAGCAGCCCTAGTAACACCTACGAGCAGTACTTC; CDR3 protein: CASSPSNTYEQYF
D gene: -; V gene: TRBV6-1; J gene: TRBJ1-1; clone size: few; CDR3 DNA: TGTGCCAGCAGCCCCGGGACAAGTCAAGGTTACACTGAAGCTTTCTTT; CDR3 protein: CASSPGTSQGYTEAFF
D gene: -; V gene: TRBV11-2; J gene: TRBJ1-5; clone size: -; CDR3 DNA: TGTGCCAGTGCCTTGGGAGTTAATCAGCCCCAGCATTTT; CDR3 protein: CASALGVNQPQHF
D gene: -; V gene: TRBV28; J gene: TRBJ2-5; clone size: few; CDR3 DNA: TGTGCCAGCAGTCCCCCCCCGGACGGGGCACAAGAGACCCAGTACTTC; CDR3 protein: CASSPPPDGAQETQYF
D gene: -; V gene: TRBV7-2; J gene: TRBJ2-5; clone size: many; CDR3 DNA: TGTGCCAGCACCGTAAGATTCGACCGGGACCTAAGTGTAGAGACCCAGTACTTC; CDR3 protein: CASTVRFDRDLSVETQYF
D gene: -; V gene: TRBV28; J gene: TRBJ2-3; clone size: -; CDR3 DNA: TGTGCCGTTTCCGGGGGCACAGATACGCAGTATTTT; CDR3 protein: CAVSGGTDTQYF
D gene: -; V gene: TRBV27; J gene: TRBJ2-7; clone size: many; CDR3 DNA: TGTGCCAGCAGTTTTGGGCAGGTATCCTACGAGCAGTACTTC; CDR3 protein: CASSFGQVSYEQYF
D gene: -; V gene: TRBV6-1; J gene: TRBJ2-3; clone size: -; CDR3 DNA: TGTGCCAGCAGGTCGGCAACTGATACGCAGTATTTT; CDR3 protein: CASRSATDTQYF
D gene: TRBD1; V gene: TRBV5-1; J gene: TRBJ2-5; clone size: -; CDR3 DNA: TGCGCCAGCACCCCGGGACAGGGTCCAGAGACCCAGTACTTC; CDR3 protein: CASTPGQGPETQYF
D gene: TRBD1; V gene: TRBV4-1; J gene: TRBJ1-6; clone size: many; CDR3 DNA: TGCGCCAGCAGCCATGGACCGGGACAGGGGATTTCACCCCTCCACTTT; CDR3 protein: CASSHGPGQGISPLHF
D gene: TRBD1; V gene: TRBV28; J gene: TRBJ2-7; clone size: -; CDR3 DNA: TGTGCCAGCAGGGGGACAGGGACCTACGAGCAGTACTTC; CDR3 protein: CASRGTGTYEQYF
D gene: -; V gene: TRBV7-2; J gene: TRBJ2-3; clone size: many; CDR3 DNA: TGTGCCACCCCACCGTCCCATACGCAGTATTTT; CDR3 protein: CATPPSHTQYF
D gene: -; V gene: TRBV27; J gene: TRBJ1-3; clone size: many; CDR3 DNA: TGTGCCAGCAGTCCCCAACTCATAGTTGGAAACACCATATATTTT; CDR3 protein: CASSPQLIVGNTIYF
D gene: TRBD2; V gene: TRBV5-8; J gene: TRBJ2-7; clone size: -; CDR3 DNA: TGTGCCAGCACCTTCATTCATGGGACTACCCCGTGGGAGCAGTACTTC; CDR3 protein: CASTFIHGTTPWEQYF
D gene: -; V gene: TRBV28; J gene: TRBJ2-3; clone size: -; CDR3 DNA: TGTGCCAGCACGGACTCCAGCAGAGATACTCAGTATTTT; CDR3 protein: CASTDSSRDTQYF
D gene: -; V gene: TRBV9; J gene: TRBJ1-2; clone size: many; CDR3 DNA: TGTGCCAGCAGCGCTGGGCTGGACGGCTATGGCTACACCTTC; CDR3 protein: CASSAGLDGYGYTF
D gene: -; V gene: TRBV9; J gene: TRBJ1-4; clone size: many; CDR3 DNA: TGTGCCAGCAGCGGGGAGACAGCAACTAATGAAAAACTGTTTTTT; CDR3 protein: CASSGETATNEKLFF
D gene: -; V gene: TRBV7-8; J gene: TRBJ2-7; clone size: -; CDR3 DNA: TGTGCCAGCAGCGATCTCGGGGGCCATGAGCAGTACTTC; CDR3 protein: CASSDLGGHEQYF
D gene: TRBD2; V gene: TRBV28; J gene: TRBJ2-5; clone size: few; CDR3 DNA: TGTGCCAGCAGTAGATGGACTAGCGGTGAGACCCAGTACTTC; CDR3 protein: CASSRWTSGETQYF
D gene: TRBD1; V gene: TRBV6-1; J gene: TRBJ2-1; clone size: many; CDR3 DNA: TGTGCCAGCAGTGTAGGGACAGGTATGGAGTTCTTC; CDR3 protein: CASSVGTGMEFF
D gene: -; V gene: TRBV5-4; J gene: TRBJ1-1; clone size: many; CDR3 DNA: TGTGCCAGCAGAGGGGGGCGGTGGAACACTGAAGCTTTCTTT; CDR3 protein: CASRGGRWNTEAFF
D gene: TRBD1; V gene: TRBV20-1; J gene: TRBJ2-1; clone size: -; CDR3 DNA: TGCAGTGCTCCGGGACAGGTGCACAATGAGCAGTTCTTC; CDR3 protein: CSAPGQVHNEQFF
D gene: -; V gene: TRBV30; J gene: TRBJ2-1; clone size: many; CDR3 DNA: TGTGCCTGGAGTCAAGAGGGGTGGGAGCAGTTCTTC; CDR3 protein: CAWSQEGWEQFF
D gene: -; V gene: TRBV27; J gene: TRBJ2-5; clone size: many; CDR3 DNA: TGTGCCAGCGGAGGCGGCAGGGTGGGAGAGACCCAGTACTTC; CDR3 protein: CASGGGRVGETQYF
D gene: -; V gene: TRBV27; J gene: TRBJ1-2; clone size: -; CDR3 DNA: TGTGCCAGCACCGCCGCTGTGGGTGGCTATGGCTACACCTTC; CDR3 protein: CASTAAVGGYGYTF
D gene: TRBD1; V gene: TRBV6-1; J gene: TRBJ1-3; clone size: -; CDR3 DNA: TGTGCCAGCAGCAGACAGGGTTCTGGAAACACCATATATTTT; CDR3 protein: CASSRQGSGNTIYF
D gene: TRBD1; V gene: TRBV28; J gene: TRBJ2-7; clone size: many; CDR3 DNA: TGTGCCAGCAGCTCCAGCGGACAGGACCCCTCCTACGAGCAGTACTTC; CDR3 protein: CASSSSGQDPSYEQYF
D gene: TRBD1; V gene: TRBV6-1; J gene: TRBJ1-5; clone size: few; CDR3 DNA: TGTGCCAGCAGTGAAAACAGGGGAGGACAGCCCCAGCATTTT; CDR3 protein: CASSENRGGQPQHF
D gene: -; V gene: TRBV20-1; J gene: TRBJ1-5; clone size: few; CDR3 DNA: TGCAGTGCTCCACAGGGTCAAAGCAATCAGCCCCAGCATTTT; CDR3 protein: CSAPQGQSNQPQHF
D gene: -; V gene: TRBV7-2; J gene: TRBJ1-2; clone size: many; CDR3 DNA: TGTGCCAGCAGCTTGGGCCCGAACTATGGCTACACCTTC; CDR3 protein: CASSLGPNYGYTF
D gene: -; V gene: TRBV11-2; J gene: TRBJ2-5; clone size: many; CDR3 DNA: TGTGCCAGCAGCCCCCGCTCCCGGCAAGAGACCCAGTACTTC; CDR3 protein: CASSPRSRQETQYF
D gene: -; V gene: TRBV6-1; J gene: TRBJ2-1; clone size: few; CDR3 DNA: TGTGCCACCAGACATAGCTCCTACGAGCAGTTCTTC; CDR3 protein: CATRHSSYEQFF
D gene: -; V gene: TRBV2; J gene: TRBJ2-1; clone size: many; CDR3 DNA: TGTGCCAGCAGTGAGACACTCACCTACAATGAGCAGTTCTTC; CDR3 protein: CASSETLTYNEQFF
D gene: TRBD1; V gene: TRBV6-1; J gene: TRBJ2-1; clone size: few; CDR3 DNA: TGTGCCAGCCTGAAGGGACAGATAGACAATGAGCAGTTCTTC; CDR3 protein: CASLKGQIDNEQFF
D gene: TRBD2; V gene: TRBV2; J gene: TRBJ2-7; clone size: many; CDR3 DNA: TGTGCCAGCAGCGCAGGACTAGCGGGTAGGACCTACGAGCAGTACTTC; CDR3 protein: CASSAGLAGRTYEQYF
D gene: -; V gene: TRBV3-1; J gene: TRBJ1-1; clone size: -; CDR3 DNA: TGTGCCAGCAGCCATACTGTAGGATCTGAAGCTTTCTTT; CDR3 protein: CASSHTVGSEAFF
D gene: TRBD1; V gene: TRBV6-2/TRBV6-3; J gene: TRBJ1-2; clone size: many; CDR3 DNA: TGTGCCAGCAGCCGACAGGGTGCTAACTATGGCTACACCTTC; CDR3 protein: CASSRQGANYGYTF